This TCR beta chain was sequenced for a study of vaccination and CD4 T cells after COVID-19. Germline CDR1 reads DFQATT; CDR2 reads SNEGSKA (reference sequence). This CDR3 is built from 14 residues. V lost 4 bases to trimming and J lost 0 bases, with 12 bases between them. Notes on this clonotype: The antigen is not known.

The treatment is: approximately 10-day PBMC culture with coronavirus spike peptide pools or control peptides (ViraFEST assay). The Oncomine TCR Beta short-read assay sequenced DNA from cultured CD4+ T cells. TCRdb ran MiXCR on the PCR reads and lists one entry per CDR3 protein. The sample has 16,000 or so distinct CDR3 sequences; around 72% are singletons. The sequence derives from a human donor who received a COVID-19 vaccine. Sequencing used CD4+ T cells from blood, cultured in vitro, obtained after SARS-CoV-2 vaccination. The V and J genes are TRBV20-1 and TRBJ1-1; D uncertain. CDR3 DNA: TGCAGTGCTATAGCGTCCACCATGAACACTGAAGCTTTCTTT. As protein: CSAIASTMNTEAFF.